This is a list of T cell receptor beta chains from one sample in a study of shared clonotypes between healthy human individuals. The protocol was immunoSEQ multiplex PCR, while the TCRdb copy is restricted to in-frame clones and leaves out a portion. The top ten clones hold roughly 0.13% of a sample with some 2,400,000 clones, 95% of them seen once. Sequencing input: naive CD4+ T cells sorted from blood. Source of these receptors: a man aged 18 to 29 in good health. CDR3s include the opening cysteine and the closing phenylalanine or tryptophan. D genes are given only for firm matches. Clone size appears in some rows only: once, few, many, or a class for an expanded clone.

cdr3_aa: CASSPHLGETQYF; cdr3_nt: TGTGCCAGCAGCCCCCACCTGGGGGAGACCCAGTACTTC; clone_size: -; j_call: TRBJ2-5; d_call: -; v_call: TRBV7-3
cdr3_aa: CATNLAGSTDTQYF; cdr3_nt: TGTGCCACGAATCTAGCGGGTAGCACAGATACGCAGTATTTT; clone_size: -; j_call: TRBJ2-3; d_call: TRBD2; v_call: TRBV30
cdr3_aa: CATGPAEASSPLHF; cdr3_nt: TGTGCCACCGGGCCCGCAGAGGCTTCTTCACCCCTCCACTTT; clone_size: once; j_call: TRBJ1-6; d_call: -; v_call: TRBV5-5
cdr3_aa: CASSSPGGAPEAFF; cdr3_nt: TGTGCCAGCAGTTCTCCAGGGGGCGCCCCTGAAGCTTTCTTT; clone_size: -; j_call: TRBJ1-1; d_call: TRBD1; v_call: TRBV27
cdr3_aa: CAWRRAESPLHF; cdr3_nt: TGTGCCTGGAGAAGGGCTGAGTCACCCCTCCACTTT; clone_size: -; j_call: TRBJ1-6; d_call: -; v_call: TRBV30
cdr3_aa: CASSYGQGMTEAFF; cdr3_nt: TGTGCCAGCAGCTATGGACAGGGGATGACTGAAGCTTTCTTT; clone_size: -; j_call: TRBJ1-1; d_call: TRBD1; v_call: TRBV6-1
cdr3_aa: CASSRTSGSYEQYF; cdr3_nt: TGTGCCAGCAGTCGGACTAGCGGGAGCTACGAGCAGTACTTC; clone_size: -; j_call: TRBJ2-7; d_call: TRBD2; v_call: TRBV6-6
cdr3_aa: CASSENALGEKLFF; cdr3_nt: TGTGCCAGCAGTGAGAACGCCTTGGGAGAAAAACTGTTTTTT; clone_size: -; j_call: TRBJ1-4; d_call: -; v_call: TRBV2
cdr3_aa: CASSLGGTGGWSPLHF; cdr3_nt: TGCGCCAGCAGCTTGGGAGGGACAGGGGGCTGGTCACCCCTCCACTTT; clone_size: -; j_call: TRBJ1-6; d_call: TRBD1; v_call: TRBV5-1
cdr3_aa: CASSSALGAYGYTF; cdr3_nt: TGTGCCAGCAGTTCCGCCCTCGGAGCCTATGGCTACACCTTC; clone_size: -; j_call: TRBJ1-2; d_call: -; v_call: TRBV28
cdr3_aa: CASSSTALLNTEAFF; cdr3_nt: TGTGCCAGTAGTTCGACAGCCCTATTGAACACTGAAGCTTTCTTT; clone_size: -; j_call: TRBJ1-1; d_call: -; v_call: TRBV19
cdr3_aa: CASRVTGVNTGELFF; cdr3_nt: TGTGCCAGCAGAGTGACAGGGGTAAACACCGGGGAGCTGTTTTTT; clone_size: -; j_call: TRBJ2-2; d_call: TRBD1; v_call: TRBV27
cdr3_aa: CASRIKALNTEAFF; cdr3_nt: TGTGCCAGCAGGATAAAAGCCTTGAACACTGAAGCTTTCTTT; clone_size: -; j_call: TRBJ1-1; d_call: -; v_call: TRBV6-1
cdr3_aa: CASSVRHPGVAGQETQYF; cdr3_nt: TGTGCCAGCAGTGTCCGCCACCCGGGGGTAGCGGGACAAGAGACCCAGTACTTC; clone_size: -; j_call: TRBJ2-5; d_call: TRBD2; v_call: TRBV6-1
cdr3_aa: CASSYPSGSRQPQHF; cdr3_nt: TGTGCCAGCAGTTACCCCTCGGGGTCCCGGCAGCCCCAGCATTTT; clone_size: -; j_call: TRBJ1-5; d_call: -; v_call: TRBV6-6
cdr3_aa: CASSPREGTEAFF; cdr3_nt: TGTGCCAGCTCACCCCGGGAAGGTACTGAAGCTTTCTTT; clone_size: -; j_call: TRBJ1-1; d_call: -; v_call: TRBV18
cdr3_aa: CASSRRSSNTEAFF; cdr3_nt: TGTGCCAGCAGTCGCAGGTCAAGTAACACTGAAGCTTTCTTT; clone_size: -; j_call: TRBJ1-1; d_call: -; v_call: TRBV27
cdr3_aa: CASSEGAPLHF; cdr3_nt: TGTGCCAGCAGTGAAGGAGCACCCCTCCACTTT; clone_size: few; j_call: TRBJ1-6; d_call: -; v_call: TRBV2
cdr3_aa: CASSLDRNQPQHF; cdr3_nt: TGCGCCAGCAGTTTGGACAGGAATCAGCCCCAGCATTTT; clone_size: -; j_call: TRBJ1-5; d_call: TRBD1; v_call: TRBV5-1
cdr3_aa: CASSERGASYGYTF; cdr3_nt: TGTGCCAGCAGTGAAAGGGGGGCAAGCTATGGCTACACCTTC; clone_size: -; j_call: TRBJ1-2; d_call: -; v_call: TRBV2
cdr3_aa: CATSRDMVNTEAFF; cdr3_nt: TGTGCCACCAGCAGAGATATGGTGAACACTGAAGCTTTCTTT; clone_size: -; j_call: TRBJ1-1; d_call: -; v_call: TRBV15
cdr3_aa: CASSPRRSGFENTEAFF; cdr3_nt: TGTGCCAGCTCACCGCGGAGGTCCGGGTTTGAGAACACTGAAGCTTTCTTT; clone_size: -; j_call: TRBJ1-1; d_call: -; v_call: TRBV18
cdr3_aa: CASSLVRLAGGPGSYEQYF; cdr3_nt: TGTGCCAGCAGCTTAGTTCGACTAGCGGGAGGGCCAGGGTCCTACGAGCAGTACTTC; clone_size: -; j_call: TRBJ2-7; d_call: TRBD2; v_call: TRBV7-2
cdr3_aa: CASSLEVTGNQPQHF; cdr3_nt: TGTGCCAGCAGCTTAGAAGTGACAGGGAATCAGCCCCAGCATTTT; clone_size: -; j_call: TRBJ1-5; d_call: TRBD1; v_call: TRBV11-2
cdr3_aa: CATHRGRMNTEAFF; cdr3_nt: TGTGCCACCCACCGGGGGCGCATGAACACTGAAGCTTTCTTT; clone_size: -; j_call: TRBJ1-1; d_call: -; v_call: TRBV6-5
cdr3_aa: CATSGRRKTSDEQFF; cdr3_nt: TGTGCCACCAGCGGACGGAGAAAGACTAGCGATGAGCAGTTCTTC; clone_size: -; j_call: TRBJ2-1; d_call: TRBD2; v_call: TRBV15
cdr3_aa: CASRDLAGDSSYEQYF; cdr3_nt: TGTGCCAGCAGGGACCTAGCGGGCGATAGCTCCTACGAGCAGTACTTC; clone_size: -; j_call: TRBJ2-7; d_call: TRBD2; v_call: TRBV6-6
cdr3_aa: CASSLGAGSSYEQYF; cdr3_nt: TGTGCCAGCAGCCTCGGTGCGGGAAGCTCCTACGAGCAGTACTTC; clone_size: -; j_call: TRBJ2-7; d_call: -; v_call: TRBV7-2
cdr3_aa: CASSFGAETQYF; cdr3_nt: TGCGCCAGCAGCTTCGGAGCGGAGACCCAGTACTTC; clone_size: -; j_call: TRBJ2-5; d_call: -; v_call: TRBV5-1
cdr3_aa: CASSDRDRGLQETQYF; cdr3_nt: TGTGCCAGCAGCGACCGGGACAGGGGCCTCCAAGAGACCCAGTACTTC; clone_size: -; j_call: TRBJ2-5; d_call: TRBD1; v_call: TRBV5-4
cdr3_aa: CASGLGISGFQETQYF; cdr3_nt: TGTGCTAGTGGTTTGGGCATTTCTGGGTTCCAAGAGACCCAGTACTTC; clone_size: -; j_call: TRBJ2-5; d_call: -; v_call: TRBV12-5
cdr3_aa: CASSLDPNTGELFF; cdr3_nt: TGCGCCAGCAGCCTAGACCCGAACACCGGGGAGCTGTTTTTT; clone_size: -; j_call: TRBJ2-2; d_call: -; v_call: TRBV4-3
cdr3_aa: CASTGRGYEAFF; cdr3_nt: TGTGCCAGCACCGGAAGGGGCTACGAAGCTTTCTTT; clone_size: -; j_call: TRBJ1-1; d_call: -; v_call: TRBV6-1
cdr3_aa: CASSLGQGQETQYF; cdr3_nt: TGTGCCAGCAGCTTGGGTCAGGGCCAAGAGACCCAGTACTTC; clone_size: -; j_call: TRBJ2-5; d_call: -; v_call: TRBV5-4
cdr3_aa: CASSSGGPGNTIYF; cdr3_nt: TGTGCCAGCAGCTCTGGGGGGCCTGGAAACACCATATATTTT; clone_size: -; j_call: TRBJ1-3; d_call: -; v_call: TRBV5-4
cdr3_aa: CASQTSPNNYNEQFF; cdr3_nt: TGTGCCAGCCAGACTAGCCCGAACAACTACAATGAGCAGTTCTTC; clone_size: -; j_call: TRBJ2-1; d_call: TRBD2; v_call: TRBV10-3
cdr3_aa: CASSFGGRQETQYF; cdr3_nt: TGTGCCAGCAGCTTCGGCGGGAGGCAGGAGACCCAGTACTTC; clone_size: -; j_call: TRBJ2-5; d_call: TRBD2; v_call: TRBV7-2